This T cell receptor beta chain was retrieved from a study of cytomegalovirus exposure and HLA in healthy donors. V was clipped by 6 bases and J by 5 bases; unmatched bases: 6. CDR1 is MNHEY, CDR2 SMNVEV, per germline (reference sequence). The CDR3 is 14 amino acids. It was with 60 Vbeta and 13 Jbeta primers that the PCR ran. TCRdb's table, derived via immunoSEQ multiplex PCR, lists solely in-frame clones and lacks some. The data contain 150,000 to 200,000 clones, roughly 85% of them singletons. This TCR derives from a woman aged 45-59 years in good health and CMV-seronegative. The genes are TRBV27 and TRBJ1-1, with 10 bases identical to TRBD1. The sequencing sample was made of PBMCs. The DNA for the CDR3 is TGTGCCAGCAGAAAGGACAGGGGGTTTACTGAAGCTTTCTTT. Translation: CASRKDRGFTEAFF.